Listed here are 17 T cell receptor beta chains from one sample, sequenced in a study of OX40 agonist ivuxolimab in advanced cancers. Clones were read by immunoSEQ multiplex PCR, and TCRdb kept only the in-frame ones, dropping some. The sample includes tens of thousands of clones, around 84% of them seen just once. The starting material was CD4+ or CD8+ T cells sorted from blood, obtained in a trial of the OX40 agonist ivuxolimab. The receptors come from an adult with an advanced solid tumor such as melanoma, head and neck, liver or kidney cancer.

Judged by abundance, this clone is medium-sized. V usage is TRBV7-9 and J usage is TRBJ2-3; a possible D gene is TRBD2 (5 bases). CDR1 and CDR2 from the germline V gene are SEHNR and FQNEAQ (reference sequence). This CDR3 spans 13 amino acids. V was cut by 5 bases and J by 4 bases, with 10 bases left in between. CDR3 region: CASSVGVADTQYF. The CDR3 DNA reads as TGTGCCAGCAGCGTCGGGGTCGCAGATACGCAGTATTTT.

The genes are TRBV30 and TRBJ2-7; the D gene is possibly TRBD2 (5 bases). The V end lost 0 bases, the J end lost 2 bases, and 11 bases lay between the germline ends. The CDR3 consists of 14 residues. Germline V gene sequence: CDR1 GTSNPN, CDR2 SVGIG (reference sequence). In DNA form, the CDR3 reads TGTGCCTGGAGTGTGGGAAGCGGAACCTACGAGCAGTACTTC. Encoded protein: CAWSVGSGTYEQYF. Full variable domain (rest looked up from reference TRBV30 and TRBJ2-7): SQTIHQWPATLVQPVGSPLSLECTVEGTSNPNLYWYRQAAGRGLQLLFYSVGIGQISSEVPQNLSASRPQDRQFILSSKKLLLSDSGFYLCAWSVGSGTYEQYFGPGTRLTVT.

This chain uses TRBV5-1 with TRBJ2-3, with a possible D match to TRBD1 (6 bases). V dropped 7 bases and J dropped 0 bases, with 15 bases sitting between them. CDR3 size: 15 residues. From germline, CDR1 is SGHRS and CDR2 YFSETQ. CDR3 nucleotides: TGCGCCAGCTTTGGGGGCGTTTATAGCACAGATACGCAGTATTTT. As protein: CASFGGVYSTDTQYF.

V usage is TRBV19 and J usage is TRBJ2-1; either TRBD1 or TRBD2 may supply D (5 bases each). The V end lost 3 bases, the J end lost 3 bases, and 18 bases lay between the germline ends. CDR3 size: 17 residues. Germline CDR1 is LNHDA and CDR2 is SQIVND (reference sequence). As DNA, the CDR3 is TGTGCCAGTAGTATCACTAGGGGAGATTTATTCTACAATGAGCAGTTCTTC. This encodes CASSITRGDLFYNEQFF.

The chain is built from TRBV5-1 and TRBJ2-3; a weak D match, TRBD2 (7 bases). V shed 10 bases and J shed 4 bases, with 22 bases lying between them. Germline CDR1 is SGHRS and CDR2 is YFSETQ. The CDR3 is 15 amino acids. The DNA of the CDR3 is TGCGCCGCGGGAGATGGGGGGCAAGGTTCAGATACGCAGTATTTT. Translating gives CAAGDGGQGSDTQYF.

In DNA, the CDR3 is TGTGCCAGTAGTATAGGAAAAGTCGGCTACGAGCAGTACTTC. Protein product: CASSIGKVGYEQYF. This chain joins TRBV19 and TRBJ2-7; D is unresolved. The CDR3 is made up of 14 amino acids. Germline CDR1 reads LNHDA; CDR2 reads SQIVND (reference sequence). V gave up 1 base and J gave up 3 bases, with 10 bases separating them.

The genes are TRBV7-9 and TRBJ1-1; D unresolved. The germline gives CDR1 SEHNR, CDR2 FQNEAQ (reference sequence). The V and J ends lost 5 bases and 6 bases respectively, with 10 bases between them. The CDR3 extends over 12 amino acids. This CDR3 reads CASSPYRPEAFF. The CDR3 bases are TGTGCCAGCAGCCCTTATAGGCCTGAAGCTTTCTTT. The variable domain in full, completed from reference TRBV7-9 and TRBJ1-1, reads DTGVSQNPRHKITKRGQNVTFRCDPISEHNRLYWYRQTLGQGPEFLTYFQNEAQLEKSRLLSDRFSAERPKGSFSTLEIQRTEQGDSAMYLCASSPYRPEAFFGQGTRLTVV.

As DNA, the CDR3 is TGTGCCAGCAGCTTGGGCATCACGGCGGATTCACCCCTCCACTTT. Translation: CASSLGITADSPLHF. The chain uses TRBV7-3 and TRBJ1-6; D is unresolved. The CDR3 is made up of 15 amino acids. Per germline, CDR1 SGHTA and CDR2 FQGTGA. Trimming took 3 bases from V and 8 from J, leaving 14 bases between them.

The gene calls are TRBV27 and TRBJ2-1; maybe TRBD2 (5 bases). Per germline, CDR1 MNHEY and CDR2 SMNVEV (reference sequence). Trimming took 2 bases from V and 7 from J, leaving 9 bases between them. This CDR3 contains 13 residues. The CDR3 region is CASSLNSGNEQFF. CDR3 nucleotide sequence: TGTGCCAGCAGTTTAAATTCGGGAAATGAGCAGTTCTTC.

The CDR3 nucleotides are TGTGCCAGCAGTGAAAGGTCCAACTCTGGGGCCAACGTCCTGACTTTC. It translates to CASSERSNSGANVLTF. The V and J genes are TRBV6-1 and TRBJ2-6; D gene ambiguous. The CDR3 has 16 amino acids. Germline lookup yields CDR1 MNHNS and CDR2 SASEGT. Trimming removed 2 bases from V and 0 bases from J, with 8 bases in between.

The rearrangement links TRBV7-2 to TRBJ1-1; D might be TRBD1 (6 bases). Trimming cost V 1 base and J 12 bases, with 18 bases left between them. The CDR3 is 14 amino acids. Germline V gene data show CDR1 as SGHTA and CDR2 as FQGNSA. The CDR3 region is CASSLDISWGGPFF. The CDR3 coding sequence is TGTGCCAGCAGCTTAGATATCAGTTGGGGGGGGCCTTTCTTT.

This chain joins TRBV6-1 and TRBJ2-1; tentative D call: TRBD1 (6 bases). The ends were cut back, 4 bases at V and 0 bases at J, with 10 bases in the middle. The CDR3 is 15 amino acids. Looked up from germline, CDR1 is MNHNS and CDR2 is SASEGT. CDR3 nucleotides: TGTGCCAGCAGTGCAGACAGGAGCTCCTACAATGAGCAGTTCTTC. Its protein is CASSADRSSYNEQFF.

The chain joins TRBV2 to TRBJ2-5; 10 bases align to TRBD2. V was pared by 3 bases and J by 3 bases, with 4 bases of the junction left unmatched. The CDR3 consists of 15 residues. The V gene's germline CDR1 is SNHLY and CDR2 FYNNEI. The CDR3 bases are TGTGCCAGCAGTGACAGGCTAGCGGGGGAAGAGACCCAGTACTTC. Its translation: CASSDRLAGEETQYF.

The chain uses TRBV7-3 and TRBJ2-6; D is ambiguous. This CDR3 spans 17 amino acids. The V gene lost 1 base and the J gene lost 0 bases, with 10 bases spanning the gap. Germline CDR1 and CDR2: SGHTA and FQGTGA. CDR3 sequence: CASSLMPGRSGANVLTF. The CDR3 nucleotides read TGTGCCAGCAGCTTAATGCCAGGTCGCTCTGGGGCCAACGTCCTGACTTTC.

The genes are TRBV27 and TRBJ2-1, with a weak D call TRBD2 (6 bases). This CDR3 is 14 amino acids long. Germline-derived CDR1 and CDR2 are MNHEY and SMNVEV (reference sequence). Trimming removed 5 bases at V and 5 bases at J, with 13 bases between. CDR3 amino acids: CASSPLLADNEQFF. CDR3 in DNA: TGTGCCAGCAGTCCCCTGTTAGCGGACAATGAGCAGTTCTTC.

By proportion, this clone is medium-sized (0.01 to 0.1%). The chain's CDR3 is CASSLAWGGGEQYF. The CDR3 DNA sequence: TGTGCCAGCAGCTTGGCTTGGGGGGGAGGCGAGCAGTACTTC. The rearrangement joins TRBV5-8 to TRBJ2-7; 7 bases align to TRBD2. Germline V gives CDR1 SGHTS, CDR2 YDEGEE. Trimming removed 0 bases from V and 6 bases from J; junction bases left unmatched: 6. This CDR3 has 14 residues.

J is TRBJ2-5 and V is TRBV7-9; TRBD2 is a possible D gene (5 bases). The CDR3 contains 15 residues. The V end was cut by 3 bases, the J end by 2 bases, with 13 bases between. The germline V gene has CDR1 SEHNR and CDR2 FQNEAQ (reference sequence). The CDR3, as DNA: TGTGCCAGCAGCTTCTCAAGTGAGGGTCAAGAGACCCAGTACTTC. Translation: CASSFSSEGQETQYF.